One sample yielded the 15 T cell receptor beta chains listed below, sequenced in a study of blood T cell repertoires in COVID-19. The assay was immunoSEQ multiplex PCR, and TCRdb's table has in-frame clones only and misses some. Seen here are about 63,000 clones, approximately 78% observed once, and the top ten hold around 4.1%. The sample comprised PBMCs or T cells enriched from blood (not recorded which). All receptors come from a woman between 40 and 55 years old with acute COVID-19.

This chain joins TRBV5-1 and TRBJ2-6; D call uncertain. The germline V gene has CDR1 SGHRS and CDR2 YFSETQ. The CDR3 runs 14 residues. V was pared by 0 bases and J by 2 bases, with 3 bases between. CDR3 protein: CASSLAAGANVLTF. Written as DNA, the CDR3 is TGCGCCAGCAGCTTGGCGGCTGGGGCCAACGTCCTGACTTTC.

The table lists this clone with a few counts. The rearrangement links TRBV4-1 to TRBJ1-5, with 10 nucleotides matching TRBD1. Trimming removed 3 bases from V and 6 bases from J; junction bases left unmatched: 5. The length of the CDR3 is 15 residues. Per the germline V gene, CDR1 is MGHRA and CDR2 is YSYEKL. DNA for the CDR3: TGCGCCAGCAGCCACGGGGACAGGGGAGGTCAGCCCCAGCATTTT. Its translation: CASSHGDRGGQPQHF.

The V gene is TRBV12-3 or TRBV12-4, the J gene TRBJ2-2; 8 nucleotides line up with TRBD2. The CDR3 loop spans 12 amino acids. J was trimmed by 13 bases and V by 6 bases; bases with no gene match: 7. The CDR3 DNA follows: TGTGCCAGCAGCCTCTCGGGGGGGCCGCTGTTTTTT. It specifies CASSLSGGPLFF.

The CDR3 nucleotides are TGTGCCAGCAGGTACCGGGCCAGCTCGGGGGAACTGTTTTTT. Translated: CASRYRASSGELFF. The chain joins TRBV9 to TRBJ1-4; maybe TRBD1 (5 bases). Germline V gene lookup returns CDR1 SGDLS and CDR2 YYNGEE. V was cut by 5 bases and J by 12 bases, with 20 bases left in between. The CDR3 covers 14 residues.

This clone has only one observation. The gene calls are TRBV7-9 and TRBJ2-1, with 10 nucleotides matching TRBD2. V lost 10 bases and J lost 3; bases outside the gene matches: 15. The germline V gene has CDR1 SEHNR and CDR2 FQNEAQ (reference sequence). The CDR3 has 17 residues. CDR3 DNA: TGTGCCACTCGCCCCGAGTTAGCGGGAGGCCGCTACAATGAGCAGTTCTTC. Protein sequence: CATRPELAGGRYNEQFF.

The chain links TRBV7-8 to TRBJ1-1; 10 bases align to TRBD1. J gave up 0 bases and V 5 bases, and 6 bases lay outside the gene matches. The germline CDR1 and CDR2 sequences are SGHVS and FQNEAQ. This CDR3 contains 16 residues. The CDR3 here is CASSMRTGGVNTEAFF. CDR3 DNA: TGTGCCAGCAGCATGAGGACAGGGGGGGTGAACACTGAAGCTTTCTTT.

This clone was seen only once. V gene TRBV11-3 combines with J gene TRBJ2-4; 11 bases agree with TRBD2. Trimming at V came to 9 bases and at J to 1 base, leaving 2 bases not matched to a gene. The CDR3 is made up of 14 amino acids. CDR1 SGHNT and CDR2 YENEEA come from the germline V gene. The CDR3 coding sequence is TGTGCCAGTAGCGGGGGGGCTGCCAAAAACATTCAGTACTTC. This gives the protein CASSGGAAKNIQYF.

This chain connects TRBV11-3 to TRBJ1-4; a possible D gene is TRBD1 (6 bases). The ends were cut back, 3 bases at V and 4 bases at J, with 12 bases in the middle. The V gene's germline CDR1 is SGHNT and CDR2 YENEEA. CDR3 size: 15 residues. The CDR3 DNA reads TGTGCCAGCAGCTTTTACAGGGTACTTAATGAAAAACTGTTTTTT. It codes for CASSFYRVLNEKLFF.

This clone was found a few times. The J gene is TRBJ1-1, the V gene TRBV7-9, with TRBD1 matching over 8 bases. CDR3 size: 14 residues. The J segment lost 1 base and the V segment lost 5 bases, leaving 3 bases of the junction unmatched. The germline CDR1 and CDR2 sequences are SEHNR and FQNEAQ (reference sequence). The CDR3 nucleotides read TGTGCCAGCAGCCCCGGACAGGGGAACACTGAAGCTTTCTTT. Translation: CASSPGQGNTEAFF.

The chain recombines TRBV28 with TRBJ2-3; no firm D call. Germline V gives CDR1 MDHEN, CDR2 SYDVKM. The CDR3 has 18 amino acids. The germline V and J ends were trimmed by 8 bases and 0 bases, with 24 bases remaining between them. The chain's CDR3 is CASSSRRGSLTSTDTQYF. DNA for the CDR3: TGTGCCAGCTCCAGTAGGCGTGGGTCACTAACTAGCACAGATACGCAGTATTTT. The full variable domain, in which reference TRBV28 and TRBJ2-3 provide the parts outside the CDR3, is DVKVTQSSRYLVKRTGEKVFLECVQDMDHENMFWYRQDPGLGLRLIYFSYDVKMKEKGDIPEGYSVSREKKERFSLILESASTNQTSMYLCASSSRRGSLTSTDTQYFGPGTRLTVL.

Only a few counts were recorded for this clone. V is TRBV7-3 and J is TRBJ2-2, with 7 positions matching TRBD1. This CDR3 has 13 residues. J gave up 5 bases and V 5 bases, and 2 bases lay outside the gene matches. Germline V gives CDR1 SGHTA, CDR2 FQGTGA. The chain's CDR3 is CASSTTGTGELFF. The DNA of the CDR3 is TGTGCCAGCAGCACGACAGGGACCGGGGAGCTGTTTTTT.

The rearrangement joins TRBV15 to TRBJ1-5, with 9 positions matching TRBD1. The CDR3 covers 17 residues. The ends lost 0 bases at V and 2 bases at J; junction bases unmatched: 5. Germline assignment: CDR1 LNHNV and CDR2 YYDKDF (reference sequence). CDR3 nucleotide sequence: TGTGCCACCAGCAGAGAACAGGGGGCGCGGGGCAATCAGCCCCAGCATTTT. Amino acid sequence: CATSREQGARGNQPQHF.

CDR3 region: CSVDRDRDEYEQYV. DNA for the CDR3: TGCAGCGTTGATAGGGACAGGGATGAATACGAGCAGTACGTC. The genes are TRBV29-1 and TRBJ2-7; 9 positions agree with TRBD1. With 3 bases clipped from V and 4 bases from J, the junction kept 7 bases outside the gene matches. This CDR3 is 14 amino acids long. Germline loops: CDR1 SQVTM, CDR2 ANQGSEA.

J is TRBJ1-3 and V is TRBV28; 9 nucleotides match TRBD1. With 10 bases clipped from V and 1 base from J, the junction kept 5 bases outside the gene matches. In germline, CDR1 is MDHEN, CDR2 SYDVKM. This CDR3 has 14 amino acids. CDR3 bases: TGTGCCATTTCGACAGGGGGGTCTGGAAACACCATATATTTT. Its protein is CAISTGGSGNTIYF.

This clone was found a few times. The V and J genes are TRBV27 and TRBJ1-6, with TRBD1 as a possible D gene (6 bases). This CDR3 has 16 residues. Trimming stripped 6 bases from V and 5 bases from J, with 17 bases between. The germline CDR1 and CDR2 sequences are MNHEY and SMNVEV (reference sequence). The CDR3 sequence: CASRTEQGPNNSPLHF. The CDR3 DNA is TGTGCCAGCAGAACCGAACAGGGACCTAATAATTCACCCCTCCACTTT.